This T cell receptor (beta chain) was documented in a study of glioma-infiltrating T cells. The germline V and J ends were trimmed by 7 bases and 3 bases, with 19 bases remaining between them. The CDR3 extends over 15 amino acids. CDR1 is LNHDA and CDR2 is SQIVND in the germline V gene (reference sequence). Amplification of TCR alpha and beta CDR3 regions from RNA used iRepertoire nested multiplex PCR. Tissue mRNA or PBMC total RNA, 100-400 ng, went into one-step reverse transcription and amplification. TCRdb processed the multiplex PCR reads anew with MiXCR; each CDR3 protein has one entry. The sample includes 84,000 or so distinct CDR3 sequences, roughly 23% of them seen just once.

The chain joins TRBV19 to TRBJ2-7; tentatively, D is TRBD2 (6 bases). The sequencing input was glioma tissue, nonneoplastic brain tissue, or PBMCs (not recorded which). The clonotype was recovered from a human donor with low-grade glioma or glioblastoma, undergoing nonglioma brain surgery, or in good health (not recorded which). This CDR3 reads CASKGGSGGRYEQYF. In DNA form, the CDR3 reads TGTGCCAGTAAAGGAGGGTCCGGCGGCCGCTACGAGCAGTACTTC.